This T cell receptor beta chain was observed in a study of vaccination effects on CD4 cells after COVID-19. Germline loops: CDR1 KGHSH, CDR2 LQKENI. The CDR3 spans 13 residues. Deletions cut 6 bases from V and 8 bases from J, with 13 bases between. The table lists this clone with a few counts. Its cognate antigen is unknown. Ahead of sequencing, the ViraFEST assay grew antigen-specific CD4+ T cells using viral peptide pools. The culture ran for roughly 10 days before CD4+ T cells were isolated. Infection with SARS-CoV-2 occurred in the person between March and December 2020, and PCR confirmed it. The protocol was immunoSEQ multiplex PCR, while the TCRdb copy is restricted to in-frame clones and leaves out a portion. Of under 65,000 clones listed, roughly 77% are singletons.

The chain joins TRBV18 to TRBJ1-4; the D is unclear. The receptor comes from a human donor who had a prior SARS-CoV-2 infection. Sequencing used CD4+ T cells from PBMCs cultured with HIV peptides, obtained before COVID-19 vaccination. Stated subset: HIV-1 Nef peptide pool negative control/reference culture. CDR3 DNA sequence: TGTGCCAGCTCCGGCTCTTCGGGAGAAAAACTGTTTTTT. Its protein is CASSGSSGEKLFF.